This T cell receptor (beta chain) comes out of a study of T cells in localized non-small cell lung cancer. Study findings and constraints: Uninvolved adjacent lung had more T cell clonality than any other tissue, topping tumor. An association was observed between higher blood T cell density and longer overall survival. The appearance of a median about 60 of the top 100 tumor clones was seen in adjacent lung.

This CDR3 comprises 16 residues. Measured with immunoSEQ multiplex PCR; TCRdb has only the in-frame clones, and not every one. The sample has about 2,100 clones; roughly 30% are singletons. This clone occurred a few times. Its cognate antigen is unknown. Researchers cut adjacent lung at least 2 cm from the tumor margin, and it showed no atypia. The starting material was normal lung tissue next to the tumor, obtained before any cancer treatment. The receptor's source is a male donor aged 60 or over with stage I squamous cell lung carcinoma. The rearrangement links TRBV7-5 to TRBJ1-5; TRBD1 is the table's D call and was not checked against the DNA. TRBV7-5 is reported as a pseudogene. CDR3 loop: CASSSYRDSSNQPQHF. In DNA form, the CDR3 reads TGTGCCAGCAGCTCATACCGGGACAGTAGCAATCAGCCCCAGCATTTT.